This T cell receptor beta chain is from a study of shared clonotypes between healthy human individuals. Clones were read by immunoSEQ multiplex PCR, and TCRdb kept only the in-frame ones, dropping some. This sample has some 2,100,000 clones, with about 94% found just once. The germline V gene has CDR1 MDHEN and CDR2 SYDVKM. CDR3 length: 13 amino acids. Deletions cut 6 bases from V and 3 bases from J, with 11 bases between. Source material: naive CD4+ T cells sorted from blood. Specified subset: CD45RA+ positively selected. This sequence joins TRBV28 and TRBJ1-2, with D unresolved. The clonotype originates from a man aged 18 to 30 in good health. The CDR3 bases are TGTGCCAGCAGCGCTAGGGAGGACTATGGCTACACCTTC. Translated: CASSAREDYGYTF.